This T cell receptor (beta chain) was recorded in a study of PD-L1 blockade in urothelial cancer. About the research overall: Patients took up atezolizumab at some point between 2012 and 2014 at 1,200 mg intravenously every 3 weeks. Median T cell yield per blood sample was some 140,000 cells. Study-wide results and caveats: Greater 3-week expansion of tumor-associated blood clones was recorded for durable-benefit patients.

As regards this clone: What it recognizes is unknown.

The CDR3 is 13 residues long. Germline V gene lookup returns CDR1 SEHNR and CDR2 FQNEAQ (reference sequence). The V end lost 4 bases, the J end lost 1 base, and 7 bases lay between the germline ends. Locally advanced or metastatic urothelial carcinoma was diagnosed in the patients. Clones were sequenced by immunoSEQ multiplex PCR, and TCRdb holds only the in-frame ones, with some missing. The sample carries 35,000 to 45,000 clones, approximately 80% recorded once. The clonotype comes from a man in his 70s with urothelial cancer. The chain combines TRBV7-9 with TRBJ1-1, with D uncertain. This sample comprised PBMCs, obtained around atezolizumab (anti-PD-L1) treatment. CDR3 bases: TGTGCCAGCAGCTCCACTCGGAACACTGAAGCTTTCTTT. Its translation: CASSSTRNTEAFF.